This TCR beta chain was observed in a study of T cell changes during pregnancy in multiple sclerosis (dated 2019 in TCRdb). Regarding the study in general: The study examined how the T cell repertoire changed over the course of pregnancy in women with multiple sclerosis.

The method was the immunoSEQ multiplex PCR assay. Held by TCRdb, this immuneACCESS table contains in-frame sequences only and omits some clones. Under half of the omission traces to an unresolved V gene where checked; the cause of the rest is unknown. In all, the sample holds under 45,000 clones, and roughly nine tenths of those were seen once. In total, the top ten clones hold more than 0.9% of the sample. This clone was seen only once. It has no known antigen specificity. Per-base quality was not reported, and no clone a single base away is much larger than it. Clipping removes 3 bases from V and 4 bases from J, with 1 as the unmatched junction base count. CDR1 and CDR2 were assigned from the germline V gene (reference sequence) as MNHEY and SMNVEV. Including the terminal cysteine and phenylalanine, the CDR3 comprises 13 residues. The entry retains the CDR3 DNA only, 39 bases that are in frame from base 1.

This TCR derives from a female donor with multiple sclerosis, enrolled in a pregnancy study. Sequenced here: CD4+ T cells from peripheral blood mononuclear cells, sampled in the second trimester of pregnancy. The V and J segments used are TRBV27 and TRBJ1-1; 8 middle bases align to TRBD1. DNA sequence: TGTGCCAGCAGTTTCGACAGGGGCACTGAAGCTTTCTTT. Its product reads: CASSFDRGTEAFF.